Presented here are 10 T cell receptor beta chains from one specimen sequenced in a study of blood T cell repertoires in COVID-19. The data were produced by immunoSEQ multiplex PCR, yet TCRdb's version contains in-frame clones alone and is incomplete. The data show 150,000 or so clones, roughly 82% seen once. The material sequenced was PBMCs or T cells enriched from blood (not recorded which). The origin of the receptors is a man in his fifties or sixties who had recovered from COVID-19.

A single count supports this clone. CDR3 in DNA: TGTGCCAGCAGCGCAGGGACAGGGGGAGAGACCCAGTACTTC. Translating gives CASSAGTGGETQYF. The chain recombines TRBV7-9 with TRBJ2-5, with TRBD1 matching over 11 bases. The V gene's germline CDR1 is SEHNR and CDR2 FQNEAQ (reference sequence). V was clipped by 5 bases and J by 4 bases; unmatched bases: 3. This CDR3 has 14 amino acids.

This clone was observed a single time. The chain links TRBV24-1 to TRBJ2-2, with 14 nucleotides matching TRBD2. Per the germline V gene, CDR1 is KGHDR and CDR2 is SFDVKD. This CDR3 comprises 18 residues. After removal of 0 bases from V and 3 bases from J, the junction contained 2 bases not matched to a gene. Here the CDR3 reads CATSDLVGLAGDTGELFF. CDR3 in DNA: TGTGCCACCAGTGATTTGGTGGGACTAGCGGGGGACACCGGGGAGCTGTTTTTT.

The CDR3 loop reads CASRKGQGSNQPQHF. The CDR3 coding sequence is TGTGCCAGCAGAAAAGGACAGGGCTCCAATCAGCCCCAGCATTTT. This chain connects TRBV28 to TRBJ1-5, with TRBD1 matching over 8 bases. The J segment lost 3 bases and the V segment lost 6 bases, leaving 7 bases of the junction unmatched. Germline V gene data show CDR1 as MDHEN and CDR2 as SYDVKM. The CDR3 is 15 residues long.

The count of this clone is one. This rearrangement joins TRBV7-9 to TRBJ2-2; D remains ambiguous. Trimming took off 1 base at V and 3 bases at J, with 3 bases between the two ends. This CDR3 has 13 amino acids. The germline CDR1 and CDR2 sequences are SEHNR and FQNEAQ (reference sequence). CDR3 in DNA: TGTGCCAGCAGCTTAGTCGACACCGGGGAGCTGTTTTTT. Translation: CASSLVDTGELFF.

The chain couples TRBV28 to TRBJ1-1; 10 positions agree with TRBD1. Looked up from germline, CDR1 is MDHEN and CDR2 is SYDVKM. The CDR3 is 13 amino acids. The junction had 6 bases not matched to a gene; V was cut back by 3 bases and J by 11 bases. In DNA, the CDR3 is TGTGCCAGCAGTTTCAGGACAGGGGGACAGGCTTTCTTT. It yields the protein CASSFRTGGQAFF.

This clone was observed a few times. V gene TRBV28 combines with J gene TRBJ2-7; 7 nucleotides align to TRBD2. CDR1 is MDHEN, CDR2 SYDVKM, per germline. The junction had 8 bases not matched to a gene; V was cut back by 4 bases and J by 2 bases. The CDR3 is 15 amino acids. The CDR3 DNA is TGTGCCAGCAGTTCCCCCATAGGGAGGGCCTACGAGCAGTACTTC. This codes for CASSSPIGRAYEQYF. Supplemented by reference TRBV28 and TRBJ2-7, the full variable domain reads DVKVTQSSRYLVKRTGEKVFLECVQDMDHENMFWYRQDPGLGLRLIYFSYDVKMKEKGDIPEGYSVSREKKERFSLILESASTNQTSMYLCASSSPIGRAYEQYFGPGTRLTVT.

J is TRBJ2-1 and V is TRBV30, with a tentative D call TRBD1 (6 bases). Trimming took 0 bases from V and 9 from J, leaving 6 bases between them. In germline, CDR1 is GTSNPN, CDR2 SVGIG (reference sequence). The CDR3 sequence is 11 residues long. CDR3 DNA sequence: TGTGCCTGGAGTGTAGGGGGTGAGCAGTTCTTC. Translation gives CAWSVGGEQFF.

V usage is TRBV3-1 (or the pseudogene TRBV3-2) and J usage is TRBJ2-2; tentatively, D is TRBD1 (6 bases). This CDR3 has 17 residues. The ends were cut back, 6 bases at V and 1 base at J, with 18 bases in the middle. The germline gives CDR1 LGHDT, CDR2 YNNKEL (reference sequence). This CDR3 is CASSRWNRDLNTGELFF. As DNA, the CDR3 is TGTGCCAGCAGTCGATGGAACAGGGATTTGAACACCGGGGAGCTGTTTTTT.

The J gene is TRBJ2-2, the V gene TRBV4-1; TRBD2 agrees at 7 bases. CDR1 and CDR2 (germline): MGHRA, YSYEKL. The V segment lost 3 bases and the J segment 1 base; nucleotides outside the gene matches: 14. This CDR3 is 19 amino acids long. The CDR3 loop is CASSHPLQEASGNTGELFF. The CDR3 DNA reads as TGCGCCAGCAGCCATCCCCTCCAAGAGGCTAGCGGGAACACCGGGGAGCTGTTTTTT.

The rearrangement links TRBV10-3 to TRBJ2-7; TRBD1 might be the D (5 bases). Trimming shortened V by 2 bases and J by 5 bases, and 10 bases separated the two germline ends. The CDR3 has 13 residues. CDR1 is ENHRY and CDR2 is SYGVKD in the germline V gene. The CDR3 bases are TGTGCCATCAGTGAGGGCAGGGTCAACGAGCAGTACTTC. Its translation: CAISEGRVNEQYF.